This T cell receptor (beta chain) was identified in a study of regulatory T cells. Study findings and constraints: Shannon entropy was nonsignificantly lower in patient CD8+ T cells than control CD8+ cells. Regulatory T cells showed the strongest V-J pair restriction and V/J gene skewing among patient repertoires.

Amplification used 52 TRBV primers and 13 TRBJ primers. TCRdb's table, derived via immunoSEQ multiplex PCR, lists solely in-frame clones and lacks some. Of about 9,500 clones in the sample, approximately 84% were seen once. About this clone: Its antigen is unknown.

Patients, 2 to 39 years old, had expanded memory T-cell proportions. The CDR3 sequence is 16 residues long. The trim removed 0 bases at V and 0 bases at J, leaving 4 bases unmatched. Germline assignment: CDR1 SGDLS and CDR2 YYNGEE. Material: CD8+ T cells sorted from blood. This receptor was obtained from a young adult with CD3G deficiency. This sequence joins TRBV9 and TRBJ2-3, with TRBD2 identical over 7 bases. The DNA for the CDR3 is TGTGCCAGCAGCGTAGGGGCGGGGGATAGCACAGATACGCAGTATTTT. It translates to CASSVGAGDSTDTQYF. The full variable domain, rest sourced from reference TRBV9 and TRBJ2-3, is DSGVTQTPKHLITATGQRVTLRCSPRSGDLSVYWYQQSLDQGLQFLIQYYNGEERAKGNILERFSAQQFPDLHSELNLSSLELGDSALYFCASSVGAGDSTDTQYFGPGTRLTVL.